This T cell receptor (beta chain) was obtained from a study of T cell repertoires in cytomegalovirus infection. General observations from the study: It was HLA-C-restricted CMV-specific TCR beta clonotypes that dominated the response ex vivo.

MiXCR, applied by TCRdb to the reads, yields one record per CDR3 protein. The sample carries around 260,000 distinct CDR3 sequences, roughly 10% recorded once. The germline V gene encodes CDR1 SQVTM and CDR2 ANQGSEA. V gave up 5 bases and J gave up 5 bases; unmatched junction bases: 4. The CDR3 length is 13 residues. About this clonotype itself: Its antigen is currently unknown.

What was sequenced was PBMCs. The gene calls are TRBV29-1 and TRBJ1-5, with 9 nucleotides matching TRBD1. The receptor was derived from a human donor in good health (CMV status not recorded). Some clones in this sample may be carry-over from other donors' samples. The CDR3, as DNA: TGCAGCGTTCGGGACAGGGATGATCAGCCCCAGCATTTT. It codes for CSVRDRDDQPQHF.